This TCR beta chain was recorded in a study of OX40 agonist ivuxolimab in advanced cancers. General notes on the study: Ivuxolimab was an agonistic, fully human IgG2 monoclonal antibody directed against OX40 (CD134), a costimulatory receptor. Intravenous ivuxolimab was administered to patients every 2 weeks at six dose levels: 0.01, 0.1, 0.3, 1.5, 3 and 10 mg/kg. Of the approximately 54 dose-escalation patients, hepatocellular carcinoma was present in some 19, melanoma in roughly 15, renal cell carcinoma in 9 and head and neck cancer in 9. In the dose-escalation cohort, about four fifths of patients were male, and the mean age was 60 years with a range of about 23 to 79. Prior anti-PD-1, anti-PD-L1 or anti-CTLA-4 therapy was permitted, and roughly two fifths of dose-escalation patients had received checkpoint inhibitors. Partial responses occurred in three dose-escalation patients: two with cutaneous melanoma and one with hepatocellular carcinoma. Peripheral TCRbeta sequencing was intended to test whether TCR sequence diversity was altered and clonal T-cell expansion was caused by ivuxolimab. The paper describes the monotherapy dose-escalation part (N of about 50 patients) of the phase I trial of ivuxolimab. Overall study results and their limits: Clonal expansion of both CD4+ and CD8+ blood T cells was observed from baseline to week 6 at doses 0.1 to 3.0 mg/kg. Antigen specificity was not determined for the clonally expanded peripheral T cells. Low levels of normalized T-cell clonal expansion were also seen in some nonresponding patients. After ivuxolimab, CD8+ T cells had more expanded clones than CD4+ T cells on average. Partial responders in the 0.1-3.0 mg/kg groups had among the lowest normalized peripheral clonal expansion, especially among CD8+ T cells.

To sequence the TCRbeta CDR3 region, genomic DNA was isolated from the sorted cells. TCRbeta CDR3 regions were sequenced using the immunoSEQ Assay. TCRdb limited this immuneACCESS table to in-frame rearrangements with V and J called. A share of clones is missing; checked studies link under half to unresolved V genes, and the rest is unexplained. This sample holds some 34,000 clones; 88% were observed only once. Roughly 13% of the sample belongs to the ten largest clones. Patients with autoimmune disease history or receiving systemic immunosuppression were excluded from the trial. Peripheral blood for TCR sequencing was collected from all dose cohorts at baseline, on cycle 4 day 1, and on cycle 7 day 1. The samples were taken from a phase I, first-in-human, multicenter, open-label dose-escalation trial of ivuxolimab. The trial enrolled adults with locally advanced or metastatic head and neck squamous cell, hepatocellular, melanoma or renal cell carcinoma. Before TCR sequencing, CD4+ and CD8+ T cells were separately sorted from peripheral blood.

V loses 0 bases, J loses 6 bases, and the germline ends lie 9 bases apart. CDR1 MNHNY and CDR2 SVGAGI were looked up in the germline V gene (reference sequence). Spanning cysteine to phenylalanine, the CDR3 consists of 14 amino acids. Only CDR3 DNA is held: 42 bases, read in frame from base 1. To note about this clone: The antigen this receptor binds is unknown. No qualities accompany the bases; no much larger clone lies one base away.

The sequences come from CD4+ or CD8+ T cells sorted from blood, collected in a trial of the OX40 agonist ivuxolimab. The TCR originated in an adult with an advanced solid tumor such as melanoma, head and neck, liver or kidney cancer. This sequence uses TRBV6-6 and TRBJ2-1; no confident D gene assignment can be made. The DNA is TGTGCCAGCAGTTACTCCGGTCCGCTCAATGAGCAGTTCTTC. Translated, it reads CASSYSGPLNEQFF.